This is a list of T cell receptor beta chains from one sample in a study of blood T cell repertoires in COVID-19. Generated by immunoSEQ multiplex PCR, the TCRdb table keeps only in-frame clones and is missing some. The table has about 180,000 clones, around 80% seen once. The sequenced sample was peripheral blood. These receptors all come from a woman aged 35 to 49 with COVID-19, enrolled during active disease. Both conserved end residues are part of each CDR3. A D gene is named only where the DNA matches it firmly. The size of a clone is reported for some rows only, either as once, few or many, or as a class for expanded clones.

>TRBV27|TRBD1|TRBJ2-7|NA
CASSFPGTGNEQYF
TGTGCCAGCAGTTTCCCCGGGACAGGGAACGAGCAGTACTTC
>TRBV19|TRBD2|TRBJ2-1|NA
CASTRAGLGNNEQFF
TGTGCCAGTACCAGAGCGGGACTTGGGAACAATGAGCAGTTCTTC
>TRBV10-3|TRBD2|TRBJ2-1|NA
CAISGTTNEQFF
TGTGCCATCAGCGGGACTACCAATGAGCAGTTCTTC
>TRBV6-5|TRBD1|TRBJ2-7|NA
CASTRDSGYEQYF
TGTGCCAGTACCCGGGACAGCGGATACGAGCAGTACTTC
>TRBV27|NA|TRBJ2-5|few
CASRPAGAGVKETQYF
TGTGCCAGCAGGCCAGCAGGGGCAGGGGTTAAAGAGACCCAGTACTTC
>TRBV6-1|TRBD1|TRBJ1-2|NA
CASSERDRPNYGYTF
TGTGCCAGCAGTGAGAGGGACAGGCCTAACTATGGCTACACCTTC
>TRBV7-3|NA|TRBJ2-7|NA
CASSPAGPGEQYF
TGTGCCAGCAGCCCAGCAGGCCCCGGAGAGCAGTACTTC
>TRBV4-1|TRBD2|TRBJ2-2|few
CAGTIGRGGGGELFF
TGCGCCGGTACCATTGGGCGGGGGGGCGGCGGGGAGCTGTTTTTT
>TRBV2|TRBD1|TRBJ1-3|NA
CASSSDRAGTYGNTIYF
TGTGCCAGCAGTTCGGACAGGGCTGGTACATATGGAAACACCATATATTTT
>TRBV7-3|NA|TRBJ2-1|NA
CASSLRPFSEQFF
TGTGCCAGCAGCTTAAGGCCCTTCAGTGAGCAGTTCTTC
>TRBV6-5|TRBD1|TRBJ1-5|NA
CATQGTVNQPQHF
TGTGCCACCCAAGGGACAGTGAATCAGCCCCAGCATTTT
>TRBV3-1/TRBV3-2|NA|TRBJ1-2|NA
CASSPRGSLYGYTF
TGTGCCAGCAGCCCCAGGGGCTCCCTCTATGGCTACACCTTC
>TRBV6-6|TRBD2|TRBJ2-3|NA
CASSPRTSGGHGTDTQYF
TGTGCCAGCAGTCCCCGGACTAGCGGGGGGCATGGCACAGATACGCAGTATTTT
>TRBV7-2|NA|TRBJ1-5|few
CASSFGSSNQPQHF
TGTGCCAGCAGCTTTGGCAGTAGCAATCAGCCCCAGCATTTT
>TRBV4-1|NA|TRBJ1-1|NA
CASSHWGGGGTEAFF
TGCGCCAGCAGCCATTGGGGGGGCGGTGGCACTGAAGCTTTCTTT
>TRBV29-1|NA|TRBJ2-3|NA
CSVEILGDTQYF
TGCAGCGTTGAAATTCTAGGAGATACGCAGTATTTT
>TRBV6-5|TRBD2|TRBJ2-7|NA
CASQSSGRSEQYF
TGTGCCAGCCAGTCTAGCGGGAGGAGCGAGCAGTACTTC
>TRBV4-2|NA|TRBJ1-2|few
CASSQDIGKGGNGYTF
TGTGCCAGCAGCCAAGATATTGGGAAGGGAGGGAATGGCTACACCTTC
>TRBV9|NA|TRBJ2-5|once
CASSVGSSPSETQYF
TGTGCCAGCAGCGTTGGTAGCTCCCCCAGCGAGACCCAGTACTTC
>TRBV28|TRBD2|TRBJ2-1|NA
CASSHGLAGVFSYNEQFF
TGTGCCAGCAGCCATGGACTAGCGGGAGTCTTCTCCTACAATGAGCAGTTCTTC
>TRBV5-4|TRBD2|TRBJ2-2|NA
CASSFRGPPGGTGELFF
TGTGCCAGCAGCTTCCGGGGTCCTCCGGGGGGCACCGGGGAGCTGTTTTTT
>TRBV11-3|NA|TRBJ2-1|NA
CASSLDPGHSSYNEQFF
TGTGCCAGCAGCTTAGATCCGGGACACAGCTCCTACAATGAGCAGTTCTTC
>TRBV11-1|TRBD2|TRBJ2-7|few
CASSLAGRADEQYF
TGTGCCAGCAGCTTAGCGGGGAGGGCCGACGAGCAGTACTTC
>TRBV5-1|NA|TRBJ1-4|NA
CASSLDGEKLFF
TGCGCCAGCAGCCTGGACGGGGAAAAACTGTTTTTT
>TRBV3-1/TRBV3-2|TRBD1|TRBJ1-5|once
CASSHQGAQSQPQHF
TGTGCCAGCAGCCATCAGGGGGCGCAGAGTCAGCCCCAGCATTTT
>TRBV7-9|NA|TRBJ1-1|NA
CASSALTQPEGNTEAFF
TGTGCCAGCAGCGCCCTGACCCAACCCGAGGGAAACACTGAAGCTTTCTTT
>TRBV19|NA|TRBJ1-2|NA
CASSMTRGYGYTF
TGTGCCAGTAGTATGACCAGGGGCTATGGCTACACCTTC
>TRBV6-6|TRBD1|TRBJ1-4|NA
CASNWGTGNEKLFF
TGTGCCAGCAATTGGGGGACAGGGAATGAAAAACTGTTTTTT
>TRBV5-1|NA|TRBJ2-1|NA
CASRISSYNEQFF
TGCGCCAGCAGAATCAGCTCCTACAATGAGCAGTTCTTC
>TRBV5-6|NA|TRBJ1-2|NA
CASSLAQAGERGYTF
TGTGCCAGCAGCTTGGCCCAGGCAGGGGAGAGAGGCTACACCTTC
>TRBV5-5|TRBD1|TRBJ1-5|few
CASNPGDVRGPYNQPQHF
TGTGCCAGCAACCCAGGGGACGTCAGGGGGCCCTACAATCAGCCCCAGCATTTT
>TRBV15|TRBD2|TRBJ2-5|NA
CATSRWPSGAGETQYF
TGTGCCACCAGCAGATGGCCTAGCGGGGCCGGAGAGACCCAGTACTTC
>TRBV9|TRBD1|TRBJ2-2|NA
CASSVGGQDTGELFF
TGTGCCAGCAGCGTAGGAGGACAGGACACCGGGGAGCTGTTTTTT
>TRBV7-2|NA|TRBJ2-4|NA
CASSGGGRNIQYF
TGTGCCAGCAGCGGAGGGGGCCGGAACATTCAGTACTTC
>TRBV28|TRBD2|TRBJ2-3|few
CASRPEERGGPDTQYF
TGTGCCAGCAGGCCCGAGGAGCGGGGAGGCCCAGATACGCAGTATTTT
>TRBV24-1|NA|TRBJ1-5|NA
CATSETRWGGQPQHF
TGTGCCACCAGTGAAACTCGGTGGGGCGGTCAGCCCCAGCATTTT
>TRBV20-1|NA|TRBJ1-4|NA
CTKRILEKLFF
TGCACCAAGAGAATCCTAGAAAAACTGTTTTTT
>TRBV7-2|NA|TRBJ2-1|NA
CASRKSREQFF
TGTGCCAGCAGGAAGAGTCGTGAGCAGTTCTTC
>TRBV18|TRBD1|TRBJ1-5|NA
CASSPGQHSYSNQPQHF
TGTGCCAGCTCACCGGGACAGCATTCCTATAGCAATCAGCCCCAGCATTTT
>TRBV13|NA|TRBJ1-1|NA
CASSLAGGANTEAFF
TGTGCCAGCAGCTTAGCTGGGGGCGCGAACACTGAAGCTTTCTTT
>TRBV18|TRBD1|TRBJ1-2|NA
CASSPPGLARGDGYTF
TGTGCCAGCTCACCCCCGGGTTTGGCCAGGGGGGATGGCTACACCTTC
>TRBV6-1|NA|TRBJ2-6|many
CASSEYDSSGANVLTF
TGTGCCAGCAGTGAGTATGACAGCTCTGGGGCCAACGTCCTGACTTTC
>TRBV7-3|NA|TRBJ1-1|NA
CASSPQGNTEAFF
TGTGCCAGCAGCCCACAGGGGAACACTGAAGCTTTCTTT
>TRBV5-5|TRBD2|TRBJ2-7|NA
CASSLRGGGGSYEQYF
TGTGCCAGCAGCTTGCGGGGCGGGGGTGGCTCCTACGAGCAGTACTTC
>TRBV14|NA|TRBJ1-2|NA
CASSQVGGLKGYTF
TGTGCCAGCAGCCAAGTCGGAGGCTTGAAGGGCTACACCTTC